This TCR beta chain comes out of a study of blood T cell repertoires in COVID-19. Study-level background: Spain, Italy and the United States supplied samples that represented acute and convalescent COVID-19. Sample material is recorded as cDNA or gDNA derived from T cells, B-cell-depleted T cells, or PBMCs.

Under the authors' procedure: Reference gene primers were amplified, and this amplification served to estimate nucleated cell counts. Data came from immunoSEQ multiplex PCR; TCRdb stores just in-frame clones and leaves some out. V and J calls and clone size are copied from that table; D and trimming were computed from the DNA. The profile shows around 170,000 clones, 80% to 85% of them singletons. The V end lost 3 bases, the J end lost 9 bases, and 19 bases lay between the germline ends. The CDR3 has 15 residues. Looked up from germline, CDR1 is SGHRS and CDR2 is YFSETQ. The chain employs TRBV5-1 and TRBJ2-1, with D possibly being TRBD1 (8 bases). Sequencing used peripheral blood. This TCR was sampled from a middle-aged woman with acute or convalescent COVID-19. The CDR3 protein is CASSWSGQGGGEQFF. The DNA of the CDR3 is TGCGCCAGCAGCTGGTCCGGACAGGGCGGGGGTGAGCAGTTCTTC.